Listed here are 10 T cell receptor beta chains from one sample, sequenced in a study of T cell repertoires in cytomegalovirus infection. These receptors' targets are unknown. TCRdb reprocessed the reads with MiXCR, giving one entry per CDR3 protein. Here the sample spans about 310,000 distinct CDR3 sequences, approximately 25% being singletons. Specimen: cultured PBMCs, collected from culture after CMV antigen stimulation. The receptors shown here come from a human donor in good health (CMV status not recorded). Some clones in this sample may be carry-over from other donors' samples.

This clonotype has at least ten counts. The rearrangement uses TRBV7-2 and TRBJ2-5; 10 bases align to TRBD2. Looked up from germline, CDR1 is SGHTA and CDR2 is FQGNSA. CDR3 size: 16 residues. J lost 4 bases, V lost 4 bases, and 9 bases had no gene match. The CDR3 here is CASSSSIAGGRETQYF. The CDR3 coding sequence is TGTGCCAGCAGCTCGAGTATAGCGGGAGGCCGAGAGACCCAGTACTTC. The whole variable domain, filled in from reference TRBV7-2 and TRBJ2-5, reads GAGVSQSPSNKVTEKGKDVELRCDPISGHTALYWYRQSLGQGLEFLIYFQGNSAPDKSGLPSDRFSAERTGGSVSTLTIQRTQQEDSAVYLCASSSSIAGGRETQYFGPGTRLLVL.

In its sample, this clonotype was seen many times. This chain joins TRBV28 and TRBJ2-2; D gene unclear. This CDR3 has 17 residues. The V gene's germline CDR1 is MDHEN and CDR2 SYDVKM. The ends were cut back, 4 bases at V and 1 base at J, with 16 bases in the middle. This CDR3 is CASSSPLHTMNTGELFF. CDR3 in DNA: TGTGCCAGCAGTTCCCCCCTCCATACTATGAACACCGGGGAGCTGTTTTTT.

The chain employs TRBV24-1 and TRBJ2-1, with TRBD2 identical over 14 bases. The V gene end was trimmed by 3 bases and the J gene end by 8 bases; junction bases not matched to a gene: 8. Germline CDR1 is KGHDR and CDR2 is SFDVKD. The CDR3 contains 17 residues. CDR3 nucleotides: TGTGCCACCAGTGATCCCGGGACTAGCGGGAGTAGGTATGAGCAGTTCTTC. Protein: CATSDPGTSGSRYEQFF.

This clonotype was seen at least ten times. The chain employs TRBV7-2 and TRBJ2-1; D remains ambiguous. Germline V gives CDR1 SGHTA, CDR2 FQGNSA. V was cut by 0 bases and J by 5 bases, with 5 bases left in between. This CDR3 has 13 residues. In nucleotides, the CDR3 is TGTGCCAGCAGCTTAGCGCTTCACAATGAGCAGTTCTTC. Protein product: CASSLALHNEQFF.

The V and J genes are TRBV7-9 and TRBJ2-1; possibly TRBD2 for D (5 bases). The germline V and J ends were trimmed by 3 bases and 5 bases, with 11 bases remaining between them. The CDR3 totals 14 residues. Germline lookup yields CDR1 SEHNR and CDR2 FQNEAQ (reference sequence). CDR3 DNA sequence: TGTGCCAGCAGCTTGCAGCGGACGGACAATGAGCAGTTCTTC. It is translated as CASSLQRTDNEQFF.

This clonotype occurred a few times. The rearrangement uses TRBV6-2 or TRBV6-3 and TRBJ2-7, with 11 bases matching TRBD2. The ends lost 2 bases at V and 1 base at J; junction bases unmatched: 4. CDR1 is MNHEY, CDR2 SVGEGT, per germline. CDR3 length: 16 residues. For the CDR3, the DNA is TGTGCCAGCAGTTACCCCGGACTAGCGGGTTCCTACGAGCAGTACGTC. Encoded protein: CASSYPGLAGSYEQYV.

This clonotype has ten or more counts. The chain combines TRBV7-9 with TRBJ2-5; TRBD2 agrees at 12 bases. The germline V gene has CDR1 SEHNR and CDR2 FQNEAQ (reference sequence). Trimming removed 1 base from V and 4 bases from J; junction bases left unmatched: 1. The CDR3 contains 15 residues. This CDR3 reads CASSLVGLAGETQYF. The CDR3 bases are TGTGCCAGCAGCTTAGTGGGACTAGCGGGAGAGACCCAGTACTTC.

This clonotype was found once. The junction shows a germline mismatch at one end, possibly a read error. The rearrangement joins TRBV4-1 to TRBJ2-1; 11 positions agree with TRBD2. The CDR3 sequence is 17 residues long. Germline V CDR1 and CDR2: MGHRA, YSYEKL. The CDR3 here is CASSQEPGLADYNEQFF. The CDR3 DNA follows: TGTGCCAGCAGCCAAGAACCGGGACTAGCGGACTACAATGAGCAGTTCTTC.

In DNA form, the CDR3 reads TGTGCCAGCAGGGAAGGACCAATCTACGAGCAGTACGTC. It yields the protein CASREGPIYEQYV. The gene calls are TRBV2 and TRBJ2-7, with D uncertain. There are 13 residues in the CDR3. Germline CDR1 SNHLY, CDR2 FYNNEI.

This clonotype has just a few counts. V and J are TRBV4-1 and TRBJ2-3; the match to TRBD1 covers 8 bases. This CDR3 is built from 15 residues. Trimming at V came to 1 base and at J to 3 bases, leaving 3 bases not matched to a gene. Germline V gene lookup returns CDR1 MGHRA and CDR2 YSYEKL. CDR3 residues: CASSQGTGWTDTQYF. CDR3 nucleotides: TGCGCCAGCAGCCAAGGGACAGGGTGGACAGATACGCAGTATTTT.